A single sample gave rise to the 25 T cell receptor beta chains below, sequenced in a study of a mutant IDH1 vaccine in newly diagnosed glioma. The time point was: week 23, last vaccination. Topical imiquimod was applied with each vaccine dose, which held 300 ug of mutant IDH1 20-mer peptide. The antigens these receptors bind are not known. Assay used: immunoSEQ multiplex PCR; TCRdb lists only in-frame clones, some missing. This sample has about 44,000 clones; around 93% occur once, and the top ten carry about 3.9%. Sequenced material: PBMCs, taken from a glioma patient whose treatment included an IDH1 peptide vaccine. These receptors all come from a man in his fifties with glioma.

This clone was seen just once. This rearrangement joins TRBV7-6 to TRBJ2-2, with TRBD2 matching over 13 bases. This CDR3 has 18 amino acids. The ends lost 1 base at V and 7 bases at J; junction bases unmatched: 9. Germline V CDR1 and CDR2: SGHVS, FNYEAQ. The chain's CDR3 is CASSLVSRTSGSSGELFF. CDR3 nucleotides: TGTGCCAGCAGCTTAGTCTCACGGACTAGCGGGAGTAGCGGGGAGCTGTTTTTT.

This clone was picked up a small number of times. In nucleotides, the CDR3 is TGTGCCAGCAGTTTACGGACAGGGGCCGCGGGGAATCAGCCCCAGCATTTT. This codes for CASSLRTGAAGNQPQHF. The rearrangement links TRBV27 to TRBJ1-5, with 9 bases identical to TRBD1. Germline V gene data show CDR1 as MNHEY and CDR2 as SMNVEV (reference sequence). Trimming cost V 2 bases and J 4 bases; bases outside gene matches: 9. The CDR3 is made up of 17 amino acids.

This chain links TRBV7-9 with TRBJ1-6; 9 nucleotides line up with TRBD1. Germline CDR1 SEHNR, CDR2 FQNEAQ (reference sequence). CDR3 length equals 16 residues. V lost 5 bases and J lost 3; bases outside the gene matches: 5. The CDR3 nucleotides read TGTGCCAGCAGCAGGGGACAGGGCTTCTATAATTCACCCCTCCACTTT. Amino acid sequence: CASSRGQGFYNSPLHF.

In nucleotides, the CDR3 is TGTGCCAGTAGTATTGGGCCTAGCGGGAGAGGCGCCGGGGAGCTGTTTTTT. It translates to CASSIGPSGRGAGELFF. V usage is TRBV19 and J usage is TRBJ2-2; 10 bases agree with TRBD2. The CDR3 extends over 17 amino acids. Germline lookup yields CDR1 LNHDA and CDR2 SQIVND (reference sequence). After removal of 3 bases from V and 6 bases from J, the junction contained 10 bases not matched to a gene.

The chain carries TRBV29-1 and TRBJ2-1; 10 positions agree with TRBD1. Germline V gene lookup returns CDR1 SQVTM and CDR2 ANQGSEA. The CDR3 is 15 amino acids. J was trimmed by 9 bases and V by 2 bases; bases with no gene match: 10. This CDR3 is CSVEPRDRGPGEQFF. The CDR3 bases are TGCAGCGTTGAACCGCGCGACAGGGGGCCGGGTGAGCAGTTCTTC.

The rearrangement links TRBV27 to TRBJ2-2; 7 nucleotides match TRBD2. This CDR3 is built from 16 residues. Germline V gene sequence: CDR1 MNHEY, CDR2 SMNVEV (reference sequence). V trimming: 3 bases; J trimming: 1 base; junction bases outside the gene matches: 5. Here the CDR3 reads CASSFPRGKNTGELFF. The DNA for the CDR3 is TGTGCCAGCAGTTTCCCGCGGGGGAAGAACACCGGGGAGCTGTTTTTT.

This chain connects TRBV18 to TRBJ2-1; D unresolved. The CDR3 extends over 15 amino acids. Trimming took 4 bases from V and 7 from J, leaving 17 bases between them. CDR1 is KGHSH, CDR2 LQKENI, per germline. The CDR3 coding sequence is TGTGCCAGCTCACGCCCTGCAGGTACCTCTAATGAGCAGTTCTTC. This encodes CASSRPAGTSNEQFF.

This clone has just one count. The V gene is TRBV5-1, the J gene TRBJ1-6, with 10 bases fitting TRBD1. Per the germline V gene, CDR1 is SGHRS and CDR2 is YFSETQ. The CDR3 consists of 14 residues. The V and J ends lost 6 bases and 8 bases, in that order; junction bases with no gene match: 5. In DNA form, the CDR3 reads TGCGCCAGCACGGGGGGACAGGGGTATTCACCCCTCCACTTT. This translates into CASTGGQGYSPLHF.

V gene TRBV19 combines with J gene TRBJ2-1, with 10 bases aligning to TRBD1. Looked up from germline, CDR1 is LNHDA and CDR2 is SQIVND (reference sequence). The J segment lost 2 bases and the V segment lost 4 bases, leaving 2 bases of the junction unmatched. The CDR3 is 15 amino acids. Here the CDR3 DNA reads TGTGCCAGTAGTACCGGACAGGGGGCCTACAATGAGCAGTTCTTC. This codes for CASSTGQGAYNEQFF.

In DNA form, the CDR3 reads TGCGCCAGCAGCCCTACATATAGCAATCAGCCCCAGCATTTT. It translates to CASSPTYSNQPQHF. The chain links TRBV4-1 to TRBJ1-5; no clear D. CDR1 and CDR2 from the germline V gene are MGHRA and YSYEKL. Between the trimmed V and J ends, which lost 4 bases and 0 bases, there was a span of 7 bases. The CDR3 consists of 14 residues.

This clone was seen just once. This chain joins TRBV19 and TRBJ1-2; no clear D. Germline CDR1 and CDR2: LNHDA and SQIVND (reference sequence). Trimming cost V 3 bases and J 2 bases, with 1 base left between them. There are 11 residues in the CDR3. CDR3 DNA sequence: TGTGCCAGTAGTATGAACTATGGCTACACCTTC. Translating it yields CASSMNYGYTF.

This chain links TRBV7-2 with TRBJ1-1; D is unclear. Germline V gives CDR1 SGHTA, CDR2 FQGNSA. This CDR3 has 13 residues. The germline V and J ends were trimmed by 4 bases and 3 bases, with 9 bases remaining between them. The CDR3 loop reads CASSSRRDTEAFF. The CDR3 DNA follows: TGTGCCAGCAGCTCCAGACGGGACACTGAAGCTTTCTTT.

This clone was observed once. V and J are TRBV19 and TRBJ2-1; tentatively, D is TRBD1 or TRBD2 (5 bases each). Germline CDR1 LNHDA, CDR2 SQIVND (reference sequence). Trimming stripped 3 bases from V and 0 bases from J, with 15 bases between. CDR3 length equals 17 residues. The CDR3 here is CASSMGRGLSSYNEQFF. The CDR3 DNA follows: TGTGCCAGTAGTATGGGCCGGGGCCTCAGCTCCTACAATGAGCAGTTCTTC.

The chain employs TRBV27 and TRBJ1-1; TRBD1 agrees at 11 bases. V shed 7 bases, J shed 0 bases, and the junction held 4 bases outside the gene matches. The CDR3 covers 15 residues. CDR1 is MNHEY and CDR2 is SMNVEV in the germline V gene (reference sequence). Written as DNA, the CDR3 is TGTGCCAGCATAGGACAGGGGGCGGTGAACACTGAAGCTTTCTTT. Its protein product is CASIGQGAVNTEAFF.

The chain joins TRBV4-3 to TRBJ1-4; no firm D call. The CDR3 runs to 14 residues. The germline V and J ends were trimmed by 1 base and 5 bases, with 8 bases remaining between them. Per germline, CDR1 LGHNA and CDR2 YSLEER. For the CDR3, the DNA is TGCGCCAGCAGCCAAGTACAGAGGAATGAAAAACTGTTTTTT. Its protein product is CASSQVQRNEKLFF.

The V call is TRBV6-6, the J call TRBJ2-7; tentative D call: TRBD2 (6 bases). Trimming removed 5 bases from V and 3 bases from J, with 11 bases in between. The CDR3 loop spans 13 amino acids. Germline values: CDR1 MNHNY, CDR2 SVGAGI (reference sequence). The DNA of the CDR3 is TGTGCCAGCAGTCTTAGCGGTGTCTACGAGCAGTACTTC. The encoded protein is CASSLSGVYEQYF.

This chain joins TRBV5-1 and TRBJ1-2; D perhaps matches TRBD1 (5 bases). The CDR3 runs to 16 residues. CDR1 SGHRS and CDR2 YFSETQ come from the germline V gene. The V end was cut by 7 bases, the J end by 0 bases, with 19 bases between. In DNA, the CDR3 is TGCGCCAGCGGTATTACTCCGGGGCCGACTAACTATGGCTACACCTTC. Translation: CASGITPGPTNYGYTF.

CDR3 in DNA: TGTGCCAGCAGTCCACGGACAGCTCGCGTGACCCAGTACTTC. Residues: CASSPRTARVTQYF. The chain uses TRBV27 and TRBJ2-5; TRBD1 is a possible D gene (6 bases). V was cut by 5 bases and J by 7 bases, with 17 bases left in between. This CDR3 is 14 amino acids long. CDR1 and CDR2 from the germline V gene are MNHEY and SMNVEV (reference sequence).

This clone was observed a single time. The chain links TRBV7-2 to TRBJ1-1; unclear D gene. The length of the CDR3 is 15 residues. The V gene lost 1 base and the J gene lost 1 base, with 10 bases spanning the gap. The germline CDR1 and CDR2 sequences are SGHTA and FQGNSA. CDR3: CASSLDGVGNTEAFF. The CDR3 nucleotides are TGTGCCAGCAGCTTAGATGGGGTAGGGAACACTGAAGCTTTCTTT.

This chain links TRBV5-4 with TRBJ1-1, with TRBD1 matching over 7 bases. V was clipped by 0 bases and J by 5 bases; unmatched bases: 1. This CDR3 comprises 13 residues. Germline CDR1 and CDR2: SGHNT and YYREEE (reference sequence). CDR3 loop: CASSLDRGTEAFF. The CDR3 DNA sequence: TGTGCCAGCAGCTTGGACAGGGGAACTGAAGCTTTCTTT.

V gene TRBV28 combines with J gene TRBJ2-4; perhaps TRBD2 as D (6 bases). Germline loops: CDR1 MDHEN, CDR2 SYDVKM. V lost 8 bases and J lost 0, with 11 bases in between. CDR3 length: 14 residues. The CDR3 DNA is TGTGCCAGCGGGAGGTCGGTAGCCAAAAACATTCAGTACTTC. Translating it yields CASGRSVAKNIQYF.

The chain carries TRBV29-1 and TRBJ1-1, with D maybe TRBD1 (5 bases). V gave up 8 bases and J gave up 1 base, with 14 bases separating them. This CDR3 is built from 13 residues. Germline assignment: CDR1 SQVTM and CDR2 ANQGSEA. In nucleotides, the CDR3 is TGCAGCTCAAGGGGCAGGACGAACACTGAAGCTTTCTTT. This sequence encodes CSSRGRTNTEAFF.

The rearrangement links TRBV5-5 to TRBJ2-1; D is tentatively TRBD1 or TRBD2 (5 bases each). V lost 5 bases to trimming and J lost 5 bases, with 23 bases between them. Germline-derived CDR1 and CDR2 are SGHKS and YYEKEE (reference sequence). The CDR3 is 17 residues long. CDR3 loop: CASRPSGANLGDNEQFF. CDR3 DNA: TGTGCCAGCAGACCCTCCGGGGCCAACCTAGGCGACAATGAGCAGTTCTTC. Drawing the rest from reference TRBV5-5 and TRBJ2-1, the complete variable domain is DAGVTQSPTHLIKTRGQQVTLRCSPISGHKSVSWYQQVLGQGPQFIFQYYEKEERGRGNFPDRFSARQFPNYSSELNVNALLLGDSALYLCASRPSGANLGDNEQFFGPGTRLTVL.

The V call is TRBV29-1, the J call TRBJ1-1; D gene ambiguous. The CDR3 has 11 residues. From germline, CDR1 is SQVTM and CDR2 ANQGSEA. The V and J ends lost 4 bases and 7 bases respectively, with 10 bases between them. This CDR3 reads CSVATGLEAFF. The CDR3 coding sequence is TGCAGCGTTGCCACCGGACTTGAAGCTTTCTTT.

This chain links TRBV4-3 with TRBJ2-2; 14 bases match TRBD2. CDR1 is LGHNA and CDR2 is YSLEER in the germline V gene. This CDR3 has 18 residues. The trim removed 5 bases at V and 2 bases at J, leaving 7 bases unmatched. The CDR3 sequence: CASSLRTSGGFNTGELFF. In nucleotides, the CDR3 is TGCGCCAGCAGCTTACGGACTAGCGGGGGGTTTAACACCGGGGAGCTGTTTTTT.